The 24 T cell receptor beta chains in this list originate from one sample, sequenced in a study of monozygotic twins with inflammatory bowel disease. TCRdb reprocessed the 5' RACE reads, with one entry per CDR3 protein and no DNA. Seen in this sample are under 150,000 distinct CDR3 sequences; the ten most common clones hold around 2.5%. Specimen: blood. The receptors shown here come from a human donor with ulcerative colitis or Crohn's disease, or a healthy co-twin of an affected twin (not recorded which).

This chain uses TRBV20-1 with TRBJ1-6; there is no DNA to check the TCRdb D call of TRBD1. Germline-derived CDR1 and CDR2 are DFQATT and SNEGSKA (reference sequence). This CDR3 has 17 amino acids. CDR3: CSARDGRIGLGNSPLHF.

Here the CDR3 reads CASSFRDGEYF. The chain recombines TRBV28 with TRBJ2-7; the D call from TCRdb, TRBD1, cannot be confirmed without DNA. The length of the CDR3 is 11 residues. CDR1 is MDHEN, CDR2 SYDVKM, per germline.

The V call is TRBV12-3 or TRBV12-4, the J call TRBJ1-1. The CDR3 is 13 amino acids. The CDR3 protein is CASSLQVNTEAFF.

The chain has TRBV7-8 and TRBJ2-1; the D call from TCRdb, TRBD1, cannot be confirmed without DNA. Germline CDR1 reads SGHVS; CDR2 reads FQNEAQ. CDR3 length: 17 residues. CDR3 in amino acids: CASSQITGTGSYNEQFF.

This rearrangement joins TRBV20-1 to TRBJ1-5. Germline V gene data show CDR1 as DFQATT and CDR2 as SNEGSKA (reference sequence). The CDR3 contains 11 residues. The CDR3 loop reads CSARVAGPQHF.

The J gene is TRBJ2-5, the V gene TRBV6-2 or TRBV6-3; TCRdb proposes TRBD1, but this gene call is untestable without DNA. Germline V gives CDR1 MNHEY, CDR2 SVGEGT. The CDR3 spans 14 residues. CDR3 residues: CASRRGLEKETQYF.

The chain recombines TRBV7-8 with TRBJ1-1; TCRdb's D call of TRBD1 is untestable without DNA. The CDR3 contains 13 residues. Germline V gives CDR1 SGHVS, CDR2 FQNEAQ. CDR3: CASSLEGGSEAFF.

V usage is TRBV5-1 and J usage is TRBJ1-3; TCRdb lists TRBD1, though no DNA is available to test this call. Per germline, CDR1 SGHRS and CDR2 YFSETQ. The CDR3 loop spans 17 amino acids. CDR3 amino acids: CASSQIPQGAGGNTIYF.

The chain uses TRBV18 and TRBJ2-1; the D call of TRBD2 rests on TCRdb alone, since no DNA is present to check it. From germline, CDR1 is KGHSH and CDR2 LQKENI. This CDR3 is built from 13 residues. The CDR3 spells CASSPTSGGAQFF.

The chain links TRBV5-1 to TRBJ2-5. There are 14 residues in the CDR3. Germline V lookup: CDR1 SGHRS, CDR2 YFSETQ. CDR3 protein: CASSSAFYQETQYF. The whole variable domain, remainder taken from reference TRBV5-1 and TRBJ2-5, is KAGVTQTPRYLIKTRGQQVTLSCSPISGHRSVSWYQQTPGQGLQFLFEYFSETQRNKGNFPGRFSGRQFSNSRSEMNVSTLELGDSALYLCASSSAFYQETQYFGPGTRLLVL.

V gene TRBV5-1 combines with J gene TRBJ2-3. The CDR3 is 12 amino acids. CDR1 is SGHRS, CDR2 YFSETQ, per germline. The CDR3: CASSLITDTQYF.

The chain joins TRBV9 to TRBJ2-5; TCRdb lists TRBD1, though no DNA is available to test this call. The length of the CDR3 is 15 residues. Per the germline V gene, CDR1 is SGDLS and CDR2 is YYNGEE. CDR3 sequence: CASSVAGGRQETQYF. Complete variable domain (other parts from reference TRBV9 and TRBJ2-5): DSGVTQTPKHLITATGQRVTLRCSPRSGDLSVYWYQQSLDQGLQFLIQYYNGEERAKGNILERFSAQQFPDLHSELNLSSLELGDSALYFCASSVAGGRQETQYFGPGTRLLVL.

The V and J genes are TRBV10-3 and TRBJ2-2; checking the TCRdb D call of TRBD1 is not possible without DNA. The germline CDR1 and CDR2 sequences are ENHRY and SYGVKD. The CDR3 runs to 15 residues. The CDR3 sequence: CAISDPQGFTGELFF.

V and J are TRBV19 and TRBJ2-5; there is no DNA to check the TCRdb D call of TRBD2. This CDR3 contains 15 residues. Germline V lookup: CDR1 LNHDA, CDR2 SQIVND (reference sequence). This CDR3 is CASSRGDSRAETQYF.

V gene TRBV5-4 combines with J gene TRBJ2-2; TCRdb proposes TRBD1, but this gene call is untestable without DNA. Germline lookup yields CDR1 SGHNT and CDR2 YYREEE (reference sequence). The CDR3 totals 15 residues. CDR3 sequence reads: CASSPRTGPSGELFF.

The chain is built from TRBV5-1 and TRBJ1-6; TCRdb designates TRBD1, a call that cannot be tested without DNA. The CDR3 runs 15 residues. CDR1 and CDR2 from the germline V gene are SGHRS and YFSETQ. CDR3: CASSLWTGVNSPLHF.

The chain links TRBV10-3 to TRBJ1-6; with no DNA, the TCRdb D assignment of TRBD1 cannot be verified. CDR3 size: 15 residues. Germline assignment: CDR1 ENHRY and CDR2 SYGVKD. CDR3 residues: CAIRPGTEINSPLHF.

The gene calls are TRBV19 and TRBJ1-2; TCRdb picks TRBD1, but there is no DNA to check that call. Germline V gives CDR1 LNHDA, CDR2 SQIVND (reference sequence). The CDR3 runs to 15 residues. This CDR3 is CASSIGGQEAFGYTF.

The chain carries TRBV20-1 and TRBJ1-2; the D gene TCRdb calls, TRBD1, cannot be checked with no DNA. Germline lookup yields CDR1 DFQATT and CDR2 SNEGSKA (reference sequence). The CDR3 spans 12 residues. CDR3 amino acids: CSARRGHSGYTF.

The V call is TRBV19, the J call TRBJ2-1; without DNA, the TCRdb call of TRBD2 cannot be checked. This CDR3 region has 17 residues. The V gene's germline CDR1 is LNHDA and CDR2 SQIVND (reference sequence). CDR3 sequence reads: CASSIVLAGGQGNEQFF.

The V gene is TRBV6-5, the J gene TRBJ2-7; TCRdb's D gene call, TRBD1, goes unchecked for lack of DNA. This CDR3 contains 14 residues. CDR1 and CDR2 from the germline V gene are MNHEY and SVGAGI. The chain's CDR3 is CASSYSRRDNEQYF.

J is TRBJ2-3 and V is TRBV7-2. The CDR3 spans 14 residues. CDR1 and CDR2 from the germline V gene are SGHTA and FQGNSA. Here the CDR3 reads CASSLELDTDTQYF. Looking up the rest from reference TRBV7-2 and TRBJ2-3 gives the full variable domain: GAGVSQSPSNKVTEKGKDVELRCDPISGHTALYWYRQSLGQGLEFLIYFQGNSAPDKSGLPSDRFSAERTGGSVSTLTIQRTQQEDSAVYLCASSLELDTDTQYFGPGTRLTVL.

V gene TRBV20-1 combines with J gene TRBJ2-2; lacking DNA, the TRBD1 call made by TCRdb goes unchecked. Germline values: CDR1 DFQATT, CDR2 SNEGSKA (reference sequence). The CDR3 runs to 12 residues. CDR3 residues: CSARQGSGELFF.

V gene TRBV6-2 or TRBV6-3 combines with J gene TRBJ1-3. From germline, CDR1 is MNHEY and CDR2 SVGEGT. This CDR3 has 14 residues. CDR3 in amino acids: CASSYSRTGNTIYF.